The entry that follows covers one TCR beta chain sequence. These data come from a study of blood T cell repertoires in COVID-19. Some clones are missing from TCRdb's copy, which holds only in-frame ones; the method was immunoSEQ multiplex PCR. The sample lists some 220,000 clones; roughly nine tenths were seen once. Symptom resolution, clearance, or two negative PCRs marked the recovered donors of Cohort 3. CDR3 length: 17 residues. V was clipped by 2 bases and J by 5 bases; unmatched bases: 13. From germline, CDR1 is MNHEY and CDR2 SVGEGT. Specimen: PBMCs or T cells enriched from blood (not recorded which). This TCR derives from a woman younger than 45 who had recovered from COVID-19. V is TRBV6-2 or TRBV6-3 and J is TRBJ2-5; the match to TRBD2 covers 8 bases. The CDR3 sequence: CASSYLLAGEKWETQYF. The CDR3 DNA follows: TGTGCCAGCAGTTACCTTCTAGCGGGCGAAAAGTGGGAGACCCAGTACTTC.